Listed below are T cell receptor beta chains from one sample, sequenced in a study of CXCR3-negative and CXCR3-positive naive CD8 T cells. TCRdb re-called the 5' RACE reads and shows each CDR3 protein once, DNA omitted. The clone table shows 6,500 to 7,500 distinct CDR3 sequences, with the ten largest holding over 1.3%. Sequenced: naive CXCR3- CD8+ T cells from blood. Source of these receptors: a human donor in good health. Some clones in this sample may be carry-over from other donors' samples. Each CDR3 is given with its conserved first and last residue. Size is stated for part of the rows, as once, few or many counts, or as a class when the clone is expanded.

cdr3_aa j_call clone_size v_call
CSASPRDSSNQPQHF TRBJ1-5 medium-sized TRBV20-1
CASSEFRGDTQYF TRBJ2-3 NA TRBV10-1
CASSSGTGSHEQFF TRBJ2-1 NA TRBV28
CASSIPGQTYEQYF TRBJ2-7 medium-sized TRBV7-9
CASSFGAPSGTDTQYF TRBJ2-3 NA TRBV28
CASSDRLAGGQSFTDTQYF TRBJ2-3 NA TRBV2
CASSSRSGWGTEAFF TRBJ1-1 NA TRBV7-9
CATSSSRTSADTQYF TRBJ2-3 NA TRBV15
CASVLRRNTEPFF TRBJ1-1 NA TRBV10-2
CSVEDRRWVDTQYF TRBJ2-3 medium-sized TRBV29-1
CASSLVSSYNEQFF TRBJ2-1 NA TRBV5-1
CASLAGANEQFF TRBJ2-1 medium-sized TRBV2
CASSFAQGYEAFF TRBJ1-1 medium-sized TRBV5-1
CSVVNTDTQYF TRBJ2-3 medium-sized TRBV29-1
CSVDGGSEHYF TRBJ2-7 NA TRBV29-1
CASRGEWGTDTQYF TRBJ2-3 NA TRBV6-4
CSVGLAVAKNIQYF TRBJ2-4 NA TRBV29-1
CAISNKDSVDTQYF TRBJ2-3 NA TRBV10-3
CASSIHSGGDYEQYF TRBJ2-7 medium-sized TRBV7-9
CASSQEEAATDTQYF TRBJ2-3 medium-sized TRBV14
CASSHPRGGPATDTQYF TRBJ2-3 medium-sized TRBV14
CAIREEGVLNEQFF TRBJ2-1 NA TRBV10-3
CASRLTGQGGEKLFF TRBJ1-4 NA TRBV28
CASSSYRLAGGSTDTQYF TRBJ2-3 NA TRBV27
CASSKGQSQYF TRBJ2-7 NA TRBV21-1
CSAISPNTEAFF TRBJ1-1 NA TRBV20-1
CASSLAVQVAAQETQYF TRBJ2-5 NA TRBV11-1
CASRPLDSRFTF TRBJ1-2 NA TRBV6-5
CASSSGTSGRNEQFF TRBJ2-1 NA TRBV11-2
CASSLAAEGDTQYF TRBJ2-3 NA TRBV7-6
CASSSEGPNETQYF TRBJ2-5 medium-sized TRBV28
CASSYRDPFTDTQYF TRBJ2-3 NA TRBV6-2/TRBV6-3
CASSSGTPANTGELFF TRBJ2-2 medium-sized TRBV7-9
CASKGISNQPQHF TRBJ1-5 NA TRBV2
CSVYLGSDEQFF TRBJ2-1 NA TRBV29-1
CASSHTTSNEQFF TRBJ2-1 NA TRBV7-3
CSASHQFNEKLFF TRBJ1-4 medium-sized TRBV20-1
CSGTGGSSYGYTF TRBJ1-2 medium-sized TRBV29-1
CSARDGGQAYNEQFF TRBJ2-1 medium-sized TRBV20-1
CASSQDSTGIGYEQYF TRBJ2-7 NA TRBV3-1